In this sample, the clone carrying this TCR beta chain turned up a few times. The antigen is not known. The data belong to a study of response to subunit inactivated influenza vaccine. General study points: The authors suggested that few new T cells are recruited per seasonal influenza vaccination.

The CDR3 has 12 amino acids. In germline, CDR1 is LNHNV, CDR2 YYDKDF (reference sequence). V lost 9 bases and J lost 2, with 7 bases in between. Via MiXCR, TCRdb re-called the RT-PCR reads, giving one row per CDR3 protein. The sample lists approximately 700,000 distinct CDR3 sequences, less than 20% occurring once. The sequence came from a man aged 45 to 65 who received an inactivated influenza vaccine. V is TRBV15 and J is TRBJ2-2; the D gene is possibly TRBD1 (5 bases). The material was PBMCs from blood, obtained roughly 13 days after vaccination. CDR3 DNA: TGTGCCACAGGGGATAACACCGGGGAGCTGTTTTTT. Translated, it gives CATGDNTGELFF.